The 25 T cell receptor beta chains below all came from one sample that was sequenced in a study of cytomegalovirus exposure and HLA in healthy donors. Primers included in the PCR were 60 Vbeta and 13 Jbeta primers. The assay was immunoSEQ multiplex PCR, and TCRdb's table has in-frame clones only and misses some. Altogether fewer than 90,000 clones are present, around three quarters being singletons, with the ten largest covering around 9.7%. Sequencing was carried out using PBMCs. These receptors were obtained from a woman aged 45-65 years in good health and CMV-seropositive.

The chain combines TRBV10-3 with TRBJ1-1; possible D gene TRBD1, 5 bases. CDR3 length: 14 amino acids. Per germline, CDR1 ENHRY and CDR2 SYGVKD. Trimming stripped 4 bases from V and 4 bases from J, with 13 bases between. Written as DNA, the CDR3 is TGTGCCATCAGTGGAGGAGGGGTTGGCACTGAAGCTTTCTTT. It codes for CAISGGGVGTEAFF.

The chain links TRBV7-2 to TRBJ1-4; TRBD1 aligns across 8 bases. V was pared by 5 bases and J by 10 bases, with 12 bases of the junction left unmatched. The length of the CDR3 is 15 residues. From germline, CDR1 is SGHTA and CDR2 FQGNSA. The CDR3 region has the DNA TGTGCCAGCAGCGCTTCCGGGACAGGATACGGAAAACTGTTTTTT. Its protein is CASSASGTGYGKLFF.

The chain links TRBV5-6 to TRBJ2-5; 8 positions agree with TRBD2. Germline V gene sequence: CDR1 SGHDT, CDR2 YYEEEE. The V segment lost 6 bases and the J segment 2 bases; nucleotides outside the gene matches: 9. The length of the CDR3 is 15 residues. CDR3 amino acids: CASISGGADQETQYF. CDR3 coding DNA: TGTGCCAGCATCTCGGGGGGGGCCGATCAAGAGACCCAGTACTTC.

The chain links TRBV7-2 to TRBJ2-5, with TRBD1 identical over 7 bases. CDR1 is SGHTA and CDR2 is FQGNSA in the germline V gene. The CDR3 covers 14 residues. V was pared by 2 bases and J by 2 bases, with 2 bases of the junction left unmatched. This chain's CDR3 is CASSLPGQQETQYF. In nucleotides, the CDR3 is TGTGCCAGCAGCTTACCGGGACAGCAAGAGACCCAGTACTTC.

The chain couples TRBV20-1 to TRBJ2-3; TRBD1 aligns across 7 bases. Germline CDR1 reads DFQATT; CDR2 reads SNEGSKA (reference sequence). CDR3 size: 11 residues. The DNA for the CDR3 is TGCGAGACAGGGTTGACAAATACGCAGTATTTT. Translated: CETGLTNTQYF.

This chain uses TRBV6-5 with TRBJ1-4; maybe TRBD1 (5 bases). V lost 4 bases to trimming and J lost 2 bases, with 14 bases between them. CDR1 and CDR2 from the germline V gene are MNHEY and SVGAGI. This CDR3 contains 16 residues. The CDR3 region is CASSFRVVATNEKLFF. The CDR3 coding sequence is TGTGCCAGCAGTTTCAGGGTTGTGGCGACTAATGAAAAACTGTTTTTT.

The J gene is TRBJ1-2, the V gene TRBV7-9; no definite D call. Germline assignment: CDR1 SEHNR and CDR2 FQNEAQ (reference sequence). The CDR3 spans 12 residues. V shed 7 bases and J shed 4 bases, with 10 bases lying between them. The CDR3 loop reads CASIREAYGYTF. CDR3 nucleotides: TGTGCCAGCATAAGGGAGGCCTATGGCTACACCTTC.

The chain recombines TRBV10-3 with TRBJ2-1, with 12 bases that match TRBD2. The V segment lost 5 bases and the J segment 4 bases; nucleotides outside the gene matches: 0. Germline V CDR1 and CDR2: ENHRY, SYGVKD. The CDR3 loop spans 14 amino acids. The CDR3 loop is CAISTSGGYNEQFF. CDR3 bases: TGTGCCATCAGTACTAGCGGGGGGTACAATGAGCAGTTCTTC.

This clone was counted between two and nine times. The V and J genes are TRBV6-1 and TRBJ2-1, with 9 bases fitting TRBD2. The CDR3 totals 13 residues. J was trimmed by 5 bases and V by 7 bases; bases with no gene match: 3. Germline loops: CDR1 MNHNS, CDR2 SASEGT. CDR3 in DNA: TGTGCCAGCACTCTAGCGGGGAACAATGAGCAGTTCTTC. Amino acids: CASTLAGNNEQFF.

V and J are TRBV7-9 and TRBJ1-4, with TRBD1 matching over 7 bases. The CDR3 runs to 15 residues. V lost 5 bases to trimming and J lost 2 bases; unmatched junction nucleotides: 5. Germline CDR1 reads SEHNR; CDR2 reads FQNEAQ (reference sequence). CDR3 coding DNA: TGTGCCAGCAGCCCTCAGGGACAGACTAATGAAAAACTGTTTTTT. This encodes CASSPQGQTNEKLFF.

The chain recombines TRBV10-3 with TRBJ2-3; 10 positions match TRBD2. CDR1 is ENHRY, CDR2 SYGVKD, per germline. Trimming removed 0 bases from V and 6 bases from J; junction bases left unmatched: 12. The length of the CDR3 is 18 residues. CDR3 sequence: CAISESLGSSGSSDTQYF. The CDR3 coding sequence is TGTGCCATCAGTGAGTCCTTGGGTTCTAGCGGGAGTTCGGATACGCAGTATTTT.

V and J are TRBV11-3 and TRBJ2-3; 10 bases are shared with TRBD2. With 2 bases clipped from V and 5 bases from J, the junction kept 4 bases outside the gene matches. CDR3 length: 15 amino acids. CDR1 is SGHNT, CDR2 YENEEA, per germline. The CDR3 sequence is CASSLTSGMGDTQYF. The CDR3 nucleotides are TGTGCCAGCAGCTTAACTAGCGGGATGGGAGATACGCAGTATTTT.

The rearrangement links TRBV7-6 to TRBJ2-2; 12 positions agree with TRBD2. The CDR3 consists of 16 residues. Germline V gene lookup returns CDR1 SGHVS and CDR2 FNYEAQ. Trimming removed 5 bases from V and 7 bases from J; junction bases left unmatched: 8. The CDR3 reads CASSTTSGGSHGELFF. The CDR3 region has the DNA TGTGCCAGCAGCACAACTAGCGGGGGGAGTCACGGGGAGCTGTTTTTT.

The CDR3 DNA reads TGTGCCAGCAGCTACGGGCAGTTCTTC. Its translation is CASSYGQFF. The rearrangement uses TRBV7-2 and TRBJ2-1; D is uncertain. Deletions cut 4 bases from V and 12 bases from J, with 4 bases between. Germline V lookup: CDR1 SGHTA, CDR2 FQGNSA. The CDR3 loop spans 9 amino acids.

This chain joins TRBV28 and TRBJ1-4; D uncertain. CDR1 and CDR2 from the germline V gene are MDHEN and SYDVKM. The CDR3 sequence is 14 residues long. V lost 5 bases, J lost 7 bases, and 14 bases lay in between. The CDR3 DNA follows: TGTGCCAGCAGTGCGGGCTCCACGGGTGAAAAACTGTTTTTT. This codes for CASSAGSTGEKLFF.

The chain is built from TRBV5-1 and TRBJ2-7; 7 bases map to TRBD1. Germline V lookup: CDR1 SGHRS, CDR2 YFSETQ. The CDR3 is 14 residues long. The junction had 7 bases not matched to a gene; V was cut back by 7 bases and J by 0 bases. The CDR3 bases are TGCGCCAGCCGTACCGGGACAGTCTCCTACGAGCAGTACTTC. Translated: CASRTGTVSYEQYF.

V and J are TRBV4-3 and TRBJ2-7; 9 positions agree with TRBD2. The CDR3 is 16 residues long. Losses at the gene ends were 0 bases for V and 2 bases for J; bases not matched to a gene: 5. The germline gives CDR1 LGHNA, CDR2 YSLEER. This CDR3 is CASSQDPGLAPYEQYF. CDR3 coding DNA: TGCGCCAGCAGCCAAGATCCCGGACTAGCGCCCTACGAGCAGTACTTC.

The V call is TRBV6-1, the J call TRBJ1-2; 7 bases are shared with TRBD1. V shed 7 bases and J 2 bases; nucleotides not matched to a gene: 10. Germline-derived CDR1 and CDR2 are MNHNS and SASEGT. The CDR3 spans 15 residues. The CDR3 protein is CASTGGDSLNYGYTF. DNA of the CDR3: TGTGCCAGCACTGGAGGGGACAGCTTAAACTATGGCTACACCTTC.

Many counts were recorded for this clone. This chain connects TRBV11-3 to TRBJ2-1, with a weak D call TRBD2 (6 bases). Germline assignment: CDR1 SGHNT and CDR2 YENEEA. This CDR3 is 16 amino acids long. Between the trimmed V and J ends, which lost 1 base and 0 bases, there was a span of 10 bases. CDR3 DNA sequence: TGTGCCAGCAGCTTAGGTTTGACTAGCTCCTACAATGAGCAGTTCTTC. Amino acid sequence: CASSLGLTSSYNEQFF.

The V call is TRBV10-2, the J call TRBJ2-5, with 9 bases lining up with TRBD1. V shed 6 bases and J 1 base; nucleotides not matched to a gene: 6. The CDR3 runs 15 residues. CDR1 WSHSY and CDR2 SAAADI come from the germline V gene. In nucleotides, the CDR3 is TGCGCCAGCAGCGGGACAGGGACCTTCCAAGAGACCCAGTACTTC. Translated: CASSGTGTFQETQYF.

The chain combines TRBV5-1 with TRBJ2-5; D might be TRBD2 (6 bases). The V end was cut by 0 bases, the J end by 2 bases, with 11 bases between. Germline V gene lookup returns CDR1 SGHRS and CDR2 YFSETQ. This CDR3 comprises 15 residues. The CDR3 region is CASSLAGVEQETQYF. In nucleotides, the CDR3 is TGCGCCAGCAGCTTGGCGGGGGTCGAACAAGAGACCCAGTACTTC. Full variable domain (outside the CDR3, taken from reference TRBV5-1 and TRBJ2-5): KAGVTQTPRYLIKTRGQQVTLSCSPISGHRSVSWYQQTPGQGLQFLFEYFSETQRNKGNFPGRFSGRQFSNSRSEMNVSTLELGDSALYLCASSLAGVEQETQYFGPGTRLLVL.

This chain links TRBV27 with TRBJ2-1; TRBD2 agrees at 8 bases. The CDR3 is 12 amino acids. V shed 6 bases and J 9 bases; nucleotides not matched to a gene: 4. Germline V CDR1 and CDR2: MNHEY, SMNVEV (reference sequence). CDR3 nucleotides: TGTGCCAGCAGCGGGACTAGGGTTGAGCAGTTCTTC. This sequence encodes CASSGTRVEQFF.

The CDR3 DNA sequence: TGTGCCAGCAGCTTTCGGGTGGTGAACACTGAAGCTTTCTTT. Translation: CASSFRVVNTEAFF. This chain links TRBV5-6 with TRBJ1-1; D unclear. Germline CDR1 is SGHDT and CDR2 is YYEEEE. The CDR3 consists of 14 residues. The ends were cut back, 2 bases at V and 0 bases at J, with 8 bases in the middle.

The genes are TRBV7-9 and TRBJ2-1; TRBD2 agrees at 11 bases. This CDR3 contains 16 residues. V shed 2 bases and J 6 bases; nucleotides not matched to a gene: 6. The germline CDR1 and CDR2 sequences are SEHNR and FQNEAQ (reference sequence). This chain's CDR3 is CASSLSGSGGANEQFF. The CDR3 DNA follows: TGTGCCAGCAGCTTAAGTGGTAGCGGGGGGGCCAATGAGCAGTTCTTC.

This clone was seen a handful of times. The rearrangement links TRBV28 to TRBJ2-7, with D perhaps matching TRBD2 (6 bases). CDR1 is MDHEN, CDR2 SYDVKM, per germline. There are 16 residues in the CDR3. The V end was cut by 3 bases, the J end by 0 bases, with 15 bases between. CDR3 loop: CASSFDRRDPSYEQYF. The CDR3 DNA reads TGTGCCAGCAGTTTTGACCGGCGGGACCCCTCCTACGAGCAGTACTTC.